This T cell receptor beta chain was found in a study of cytomegalovirus exposure and HLA in healthy donors (dated by TCRdb to the late 2010s). Regarding the research as a whole: According to a later analysis, the 120 or so validation repertoires were produced on the same platform as the 680 or so repertoires of the first cohort. To predict cytomegalovirus infection status, the study brought together high-throughput TCR immunosequencing, statistical association of individual TCRs with disease status, and machine learning. A separate validation cohort of roughly 130 different subjects was used in addition to the 666-subject first cohort. The aim of the study was to test whether cataloging public T cell receptors could identify signatures of past pathogen exposure.

Separate from the roughly 660-subject first cohort, the validation cohort of 95 to 150 subjects was the group to which the donors belonged. Points on this clone: Its binding antigen is unknown. No base qualities exist here, and no much larger clone lies one base off it.

The library was made by the immunoSEQ multiplex PCR assay. Concerning the study's data processing: A statistical classification framework was built to diagnose cytomegalovirus status from the catalog of TCR beta chain sequences. Held by TCRdb, this immuneACCESS table contains in-frame sequences only and omits some clones. Under half of the omission traces to an unresolved V gene where checked; the cause of the rest is unknown. D and trimming were read from the DNA, whereas the V and J calls and clone size are those reported in that table. Within this sample are over 200,000 clones, with around 88% of them counted one time only. Jointly, the top ten make up about 2.9% of the sample. Paper-wide results and their limitations: According to the authors, the approach could potentially be generalized to other disease states and immunological phenotypes. In vitro tests confirmed that a few of the cytomegalovirus-associated TCR beta chains recognize cytomegalovirus antigens. Of the cluster scores, roughly 93% were above 0 in a later analysis, which found that TCRs clustered in the first cohort also tended to co-occur in the roughly 130 validation repertoires. A later analysis lacked HLA typing for the validation cohort, so it scored co-occurrence in that cohort across all 120 or so repertoires. In the study, about 150 TCR beta chains were listed as associated with cytomegalovirus. The classifier was reported to diagnose cytomegalovirus status with high specificity and sensitivity in both the original and validation cohorts. Across donors, most TCR sequences were observed very rarely, whereas some public TCRs were present in many individuals.

The junction carries 9 bases between V and J, which are trimmed by 5 bases and 2 bases respectively. For CDR1 and CDR2, the germline V gene (reference sequence) lists SEHNR and FQNEAQ. The CDR3 spans 13 residues, from the cysteine through the phenylalanine. Left in the record is the CDR3 DNA by itself, 39 bases read in frame from the first base. Sequenced input: PBMCs. The receptor was isolated from a woman under 30 in good health and CMV-seronegative. The chain was built from TRBV7-9 and TRBJ1-2, and possibly TRBD1, on 5 matching bases. CDR3 region: CASSLRQNYGYTF. The nucleotide sequence reads as follows: TGTGCCAGCAGCCTTAGACAGAACTATGGCTACACCTTC.